This entry lists 6 T cell receptor beta chains sequenced from one sample in a study of blood T cell repertoires in COVID-19. Sequenced by immunoSEQ multiplex PCR; TCRdb stores in-frame clones only, minus some. The top ten clones hold less than 4% of a sample with 300,000 to 350,000 clones, 85% to 95% of them seen once. Specimen: PBMCs or T cells enriched from blood (not recorded which). The receptor source for this set is a woman aged 25 to 45 who had been exposed to COVID-19.

J is TRBJ2-3 and V is TRBV7-2, with 12 bases that match TRBD2. Germline CDR1 reads SGHTA; CDR2 reads FQGNSA. After removal of 1 base from V and 4 bases from J, the junction contained 12 bases not matched to a gene. There are 19 residues in the CDR3. The CDR3 spells CASSLGFGASGGGSDTQYF. The CDR3, as DNA: TGTGCCAGCAGCTTAGGCTTCGGGGCTAGCGGGGGGGGATCAGATACGCAGTATTTT.

This clone was detected once. V and J are TRBV30 and TRBJ2-7; TRBD1 agrees at 8 bases. V was pared by 2 bases and J by 5 bases, with 5 bases of the junction left unmatched. CDR1 GTSNPN and CDR2 SVGIG come from the germline V gene (reference sequence). There are 13 residues in the CDR3. The CDR3 protein is CAWSTQGVNEQYF. In nucleotides, the CDR3 is TGTGCCTGGAGTACACAGGGGGTAAACGAGCAGTACTTC.

This sequence joins TRBV5-6 and TRBJ1-1; 8 bases match TRBD1. The CDR3 extends over 14 amino acids. The ends lost 1 base at V and 5 bases at J; junction bases unmatched: 4. The germline gives CDR1 SGHDT, CDR2 YYEEEE. CDR3 protein: CASSLQGARTEAFF. The CDR3 DNA follows: TGTGCCAGCAGCTTGCAGGGGGCTCGGACTGAAGCTTTCTTT. Variable domain in full (rest from reference TRBV5-6 and TRBJ1-1): DAGVTQSPTHLIKTRGQQVTLRCSPKSGHDTVSWYQQALGQGPQFIFQYYEEEERQRGNFPDRFSGHQFPNYSSELNVNALLLGDSALYLCASSLQGARTEAFFGQGTRLTVV.

This rearrangement joins TRBV19 to TRBJ1-2; a possible D gene is TRBD1 (6 bases). Germline assignment: CDR1 LNHDA and CDR2 SQIVND (reference sequence). V was pared by 5 bases and J by 0 bases, with 10 bases between. This CDR3 is built from 14 residues. As DNA, the CDR3 is TGTGCCAGTAGTGGTGGACAGCCTAACTATGGCTACACCTTC. Its protein product is CASSGGQPNYGYTF.

The CDR3 region is CASSLRTVNEKLFF. The CDR3 bases are TGTGCCAGCAGCTTGCGTACAGTCAATGAAAAACTGTTTTTT. This chain joins TRBV5-6 and TRBJ1-4; unclear D gene. The CDR3 sequence is 14 residues long. The germline gives CDR1 SGHDT, CDR2 YYEEEE. V shed 1 base and J shed 5 bases, with 9 bases lying between them.

The chain has TRBV5-1 and TRBJ1-4; tentatively, D is TRBD1 (5 bases). The CDR3 sequence is 14 residues long. The germline CDR1 and CDR2 sequences are SGHRS and YFSETQ. Trimming removed 0 bases at V and 5 bases at J, with 8 bases between. CDR3 amino acids: CASSLAQGNEKLFF. CDR3 DNA sequence: TGCGCCAGCAGCTTGGCTCAGGGAAATGAAAAACTGTTTTTT.